The 29 T cell receptor beta chains below all came from one sample that was sequenced in a study of beta chain features in type 1 diabetes. Since all of the isolated RNA was reverse transcribed, expressed TCRB transcripts were what got sequenced. The protocol was immunoSEQ multiplex PCR, while the TCRdb copy is restricted to in-frame clones and leaves out a portion. The data show 310,000 or so clones, less than 9.5% seen once. The sequencing input was central memory CD4+ T cells from blood. Receptors originate from a woman aged 18 to 35 in good health.

The V and J genes are TRBV6-5 and TRBJ1-5, with D unresolved. Germline assignment: CDR1 MNHEY and CDR2 SVGAGI. The CDR3 is 14 amino acids. V was clipped by 6 bases and J by 6 bases, with 15 bases between them. The CDR3 is CASSPRGSGQPQHF. CDR3 DNA: TGTGCCAGCAGCCCCCGAGGATCGGGTCAGCCCCAGCATTTT.

This clone was detected only a few times. The V call is TRBV20-1, the J call TRBJ2-7; unclear D gene. CDR1 DFQATT and CDR2 SNEGSKA come from the germline V gene (reference sequence). This CDR3 has 11 residues. V dropped 2 bases and J dropped 4 bases, with 6 bases sitting between them. The CDR3 here is CSARQQYEQYF. DNA for the CDR3: TGCAGTGCTAGACAGCAGTACGAGCAGTACTTC.

Concerning this clone: One end of the junction is discordant with germline, which a read error may explain. The CDR3 sequence is CAGSQVRGGTDTEAFF. The CDR3 nucleotides are TGTGCCGGCAGCCAAGTGAGGGGGGGCACGGACACTGAAGCTTTCTTT. The V gene is TRBV4-2, the J gene TRBJ1-1; D possibly corresponds to TRBD1 (6 bases). Germline V CDR1 and CDR2: LGHNA, YNFKEQ. This CDR3 is 16 amino acids long.

The chain has TRBV28 and TRBJ2-7; D is unclear. Germline CDR1 reads MDHEN; CDR2 reads SYDVKM. V lost 5 bases, J lost 3 bases, and 8 bases lay in between. The CDR3 spans 12 residues. The DNA for the CDR3 is TGTGCCAGCAGTAATGGTTACTACGAGCAGTACTTC. Its protein is CASSNGYYEQYF.

This clone came up a few times. The V call is TRBV18, the J call TRBJ2-3, with 8 bases aligning to TRBD2. This CDR3 spans 16 amino acids. V was clipped by 5 bases and J by 0 bases; unmatched bases: 7. Germline CDR1 KGHSH, CDR2 LQKENI. The CDR3 protein is CASSATLADSTDTQYF. In nucleotides, the CDR3 is TGTGCCAGCTCAGCGACACTAGCGGACAGCACAGATACGCAGTATTTT.

This clone was seen a few times. The chain couples TRBV10-3 to TRBJ2-7; D is ambiguous. The CDR3 is 13 residues long. Trimming took off 2 bases at V and 3 bases at J, with 8 bases between the two ends. Germline CDR1 is ENHRY and CDR2 is SYGVKD. The CDR3 spells CAISEGSNYEQYF. The DNA for the CDR3 is TGTGCCATCAGTGAGGGTAGTAACTACGAGCAGTACTTC.

This clone was observed at least ten times. This sample includes further DNA sequences coding for the same CDR3. The genes are TRBV27 and TRBJ2-2; perhaps D is TRBD1 or TRBD2 (5 bases each). In germline, CDR1 is MNHEY, CDR2 SMNVEV (reference sequence). The V and J ends lost 0 bases and 0 bases respectively, with 11 bases between them. The CDR3 sequence is 17 residues long. DNA for the CDR3: TGTGCCAGCAGTTTATCTCGCCAGGGAGCGAACACCGGGGAGCTGTTTTTT. Its protein product is CASSLSRQGANTGELFF.

The chain uses TRBV5-1 and TRBJ1-2; D unclear. Trimming cost V 1 base and J 7 bases, with 20 bases left between them. The length of the CDR3 is 16 residues. The germline V gene has CDR1 SGHRS and CDR2 YFSETQ. As DNA, the CDR3 is TGCGCCAGCAGCTTGATCCCCGGGCCCACGGTGGGTGGCTACACCTTC. It specifies CASSLIPGPTVGGYTF. The whole variable domain, filled in from reference TRBV5-1 and TRBJ1-2, reads KAGVTQTPRYLIKTRGQQVTLSCSPISGHRSVSWYQQTPGQGLQFLFEYFSETQRNKGNFPGRFSGRQFSNSRSEMNVSTLELGDSALYLCASSLIPGPTVGGYTFGSGTRLTVV.

This sequence joins TRBV10-3 and TRBJ2-1; no clear D gene. The CDR3 runs to 14 residues. Trimming took off 4 bases at V and 5 bases at J, with 12 bases between the two ends. In germline, CDR1 is ENHRY, CDR2 SYGVKD. The CDR3 here is CAISVAGINNEQFF. CDR3 nucleotides: TGTGCCATCAGTGTAGCTGGAATAAACAATGAGCAGTTCTTC.

The CDR3 nucleotides read TGTGCCAGCAGTCCTTTAGTAGCGGGAGGGAGTGCGGTGGAGACCCAGTACTTC. Its translation: CASSPLVAGGSAVETQYF. The chain couples TRBV28 to TRBJ2-5; 11 nucleotides agree with TRBD2. CDR1 MDHEN and CDR2 SYDVKM come from the germline V gene. V gave up 5 bases and J gave up 5 bases; unmatched junction bases: 16. The CDR3 has 18 amino acids.

The chain employs TRBV11-2 and TRBJ2-2, with 8 bases that match TRBD2. V trimming: 5 bases; J trimming: 1 base; junction bases outside the gene matches: 3. This CDR3 has 15 amino acids. The germline V gene has CDR1 SGHAT and CDR2 FQNNGV. The CDR3 DNA reads as TGTGCCAGCAGCAATAGCGGGATGAACACCGGGGAGCTGTTTTTT. Translated, it gives CASSNSGMNTGELFF.

The J gene is TRBJ1-5, the V gene TRBV27; D gene uncertain. This CDR3 is 14 amino acids long. Germline CDR1 MNHEY, CDR2 SMNVEV (reference sequence). Trimming shortened V by 6 bases and J by 3 bases, and 12 bases separated the two germline ends. The CDR3 reads CASRPNSDNQPQHF. DNA for the CDR3: TGTGCCAGCAGACCAAACAGCGACAATCAGCCCCAGCATTTT.

J is TRBJ2-1 and V is TRBV18; 9 bases are a match to TRBD1. Germline assignment: CDR1 KGHSH and CDR2 LQKENI. Trimming at V came to 0 bases and at J to 5 bases, leaving 2 bases not matched to a gene. This CDR3 comprises 15 residues. The CDR3: CASSPPTGGHNEQFF. In DNA form, the CDR3 reads TGTGCCAGCTCACCACCGACAGGGGGACACAATGAGCAGTTCTTC.

This clone has a handful of counts. The chain couples TRBV2 to TRBJ2-7, with 10 bases fitting TRBD1. The V and J ends lost 7 bases and 0 bases, in that order; junction bases with no gene match: 3. Germline V CDR1 and CDR2: SNHLY, FYNNEI. The CDR3 loop spans 14 amino acids. The DNA of the CDR3 is TGTGCCAGCAACCGACAGGGGGCCTCCTACGAGCAGTACTTC. Translation gives CASNRQGASYEQYF.

This clone was recorded a few times. The chain couples TRBV7-9 to TRBJ1-3; the match to TRBD1 covers 8 bases. This CDR3 region has 13 residues. Germline loops: CDR1 SEHNR, CDR2 FQNEAQ (reference sequence). Losses at the gene ends were 10 bases for V and 4 bases for J; bases not matched to a gene: 6. The DNA of the CDR3 is TGTGCCATAGACAGGGGATCCGGAAACACCATATATTTT. This codes for CAIDRGSGNTIYF. Together with reference TRBV7-9 and TRBJ1-3, the CDR3 gives the full variable domain: DTGVSQNPRHKITKRGQNVTFRCDPISEHNRLYWYRQTLGQGPEFLTYFQNEAQLEKSRLLSDRFSAERPKGSFSTLEIQRTEQGDSAMYLCAIDRGSGNTIYFGEGSWLTVV.

In its sample, this clone was seen many times. The chain has TRBV7-8 and TRBJ1-1; maybe TRBD1 (6 bases). With 0 bases removed from V and 1 base from J, the gap between germline ends came to 12 bases. Germline loops: CDR1 SGHVS, CDR2 FQNEAQ. The CDR3 is 16 residues long. The CDR3 DNA reads as TGTGCCAGCAGCTTAGCGGGGGCCACCTCGAACACTGAAGCTTTCTTT. Residues: CASSLAGATSNTEAFF.

V and J are TRBV18 and TRBJ1-1; D unresolved. V was shortened by 3 bases and J by 5 bases, with 19 bases between the two germline ends. The CDR3 spans 16 residues. Germline CDR1 is KGHSH and CDR2 is LQKENI. The CDR3 DNA follows: TGTGCCAGCTCACCGACGAATACTTGGACTTCTACTGAAGCTTTCTTT. Protein: CASSPTNTWTSTEAFF.

This chain joins TRBV27 and TRBJ1-2, with TRBD1 matching 12 bases. Germline V gene sequence: CDR1 MNHEY, CDR2 SMNVEV (reference sequence). The length of the CDR3 is 15 residues. Trimming removed 6 bases from V and 6 bases from J; junction bases left unmatched: 8. The CDR3 loop reads CASSTRDRGLHGYTF. CDR3 bases: TGTGCCAGCAGCACCCGGGACAGGGGGCTTCATGGCTACACCTTC.

J is TRBJ2-2 and V is TRBV7-9; D is unresolved. Per germline, CDR1 SEHNR and CDR2 FQNEAQ (reference sequence). This CDR3 has 14 amino acids. Between the trimmed V and J ends, which lost 5 bases and 4 bases, there was a span of 11 bases. The CDR3 loop is CASSPYRSTGELFF. CDR3 nucleotides: TGTGCCAGCAGCCCCTACAGATCCACCGGGGAGCTGTTTTTT. Complete variable domain (other parts from reference TRBV7-9 and TRBJ2-2): DTGVSQNPRHKITKRGQNVTFRCDPISEHNRLYWYRQTLGQGPEFLTYFQNEAQLEKSRLLSDRFSAERPKGSFSTLEIQRTEQGDSAMYLCASSPYRSTGELFFGEGSRLTVL.

This clone has a count of ten or more. The gene calls are TRBV5-6 and TRBJ1-2; the D gene is possibly TRBD1 (6 bases). This CDR3 has 14 amino acids. V lost 4 bases to trimming and J lost 5 bases, with 15 bases between them. Germline-derived CDR1 and CDR2 are SGHDT and YYEEEE. The chain's CDR3 is CASSRKGEGYGYTF. CDR3 DNA: TGTGCCAGCAGCCGAAAGGGGGAGGGGTATGGCTACACCTTC.

This clone has at least ten counts. The V gene is TRBV27, the J gene TRBJ2-3, with D uncertain. V gave up 3 bases and J gave up 3 bases, with 10 bases separating them. This CDR3 comprises 14 residues. Germline-derived CDR1 and CDR2 are MNHEY and SMNVEV (reference sequence). CDR3 in amino acids: CASSFQVPTDTQYF. CDR3 DNA sequence: TGTGCCAGCAGTTTCCAGGTCCCTACAGATACGCAGTATTTT.

The CDR3 DNA sequence: TGCGCCAGCAGTCAACGACCGTCACCCGACAATGAGCAGTTCTTC. This translates into CASSQRPSPDNEQFF. This chain links TRBV23-1 with TRBJ2-1; no definite D call. TRBV23-1 belongs to the ORF category, with a function that is uncertain. The CDR3 covers 15 residues. The V and J ends lost 2 bases and 5 bases respectively, with 13 bases between them.

As concerns this clone: A read error is the likely source, as a far larger clone sits one nucleotide away. This chain's CDR3 is CASSGQGNTEAFF. DNA of the CDR3: TGTGCCAGCAGTGGACAGGGGAACACTGAAGCTTTCTTT. The chain carries TRBV9 and TRBJ1-1, with 8 nucleotides matching TRBD1. With V trimmed by 5 bases and J by 1 base, 1 base remained unmatched. Germline V gene lookup returns CDR1 SGDLS and CDR2 YYNGEE. This CDR3 spans 13 amino acids.

Turning to this clone: Other DNA sequences in this specimen translate into the identical CDR3. The chain joins TRBV5-6 to TRBJ1-1; D gene uncertain. Looked up from germline, CDR1 is SGHDT and CDR2 is YYEEEE. This CDR3 region has 13 residues. The V end lost 2 bases, the J end lost 2 bases, and 7 bases lay between the germline ends. Here the CDR3 reads CASSFPQNTEAFF. The CDR3 nucleotides read TGTGCCAGCAGCTTCCCACAAAACACTGAAGCTTTCTTT.

This clone has only a few counts. The CDR3 loop reads CASSNRGPYEQYF. Written as DNA, the CDR3 is TGTGCCAGCAGTAACAGGGGCCCCTACGAGCAGTACTTC. The V and J genes are TRBV6-6 and TRBJ2-7; 7 nucleotides line up with TRBD1. The CDR3 length is 13 residues. V gave up 5 bases and J gave up 2 bases; unmatched junction bases: 3. From germline, CDR1 is MNHNY and CDR2 SVGAGI (reference sequence).

This clone was seen a few times. Other DNA sequences in this sample translate to the same CDR3. The chain recombines TRBV20-1 with TRBJ1-2, with D tentatively TRBD1 (5 bases). The germline V gene has CDR1 DFQATT and CDR2 SNEGSKA (reference sequence). The CDR3 extends over 11 amino acids. V gave up 5 bases and J gave up 7 bases, with 11 bases separating them. CDR3 nucleotide sequence: TGCAGTGCTCGGCGGGGCGGTGGCTACACCTTC. This encodes CSARRGGGYTF.

This clone has more than one count but fewer than ten. The chain employs TRBV7-6 and TRBJ2-7; TRBD1 matches at 10 bases. Germline CDR1 reads SGHVS; CDR2 reads FNYEAQ. J lost 5 bases, V lost 3 bases, and 4 bases had no gene match. This CDR3 spans 14 amino acids. The CDR3 is CASSLTGGLNEQYF. The CDR3 DNA reads as TGTGCCAGCAGCTTGACAGGGGGCCTCAACGAGCAGTACTTC. Combining the CDR3 with reference TRBV7-6 and TRBJ2-7 gives the whole variable domain GAGVSQSPRYKVTKRGQDVALRCDPISGHVSLYWYRQALGQGPEFLTYFNYEAQQDKSGLPNDRFSAERPEGSISTLTIQRTEQRDSAMYRCASSLTGGLNEQYFGPGTRLTVT.

The V call is TRBV11-2, the J call TRBJ2-7, with D perhaps TRBD1 (5 bases). V lost 5 bases and J lost 3, with 14 bases in between. CDR3 length: 14 amino acids. The germline V gene has CDR1 SGHAT and CDR2 FQNNGV. CDR3 nucleotides: TGTGCCAGCAGCCCAAGTCAGGGCGGCTACGAGCAGTACTTC. The encoded protein is CASSPSQGGYEQYF. The variable domain in full, completed from reference TRBV11-2 and TRBJ2-7, reads EAGVAQSPRYKIIEKRQSVAFWCNPISGHATLYWYQQILGQGPKLLIQFQNNGVVDDSQLPKDRFSAERLKGVDSTLKIQPAKLEDSAVYLCASSPSQGGYEQYFGPGTRLTVT.

The CDR3 region is CASSFLRTSANEQYF. The CDR3 coding sequence is TGTGCCAGCAGTTTCCTACGGACATCGGCTAACGAGCAGTACTTC. The chain is built from TRBV6-5 and TRBJ2-7; TRBD1 is a possible D gene (5 bases). The CDR3 consists of 15 residues. Germline V gene sequence: CDR1 MNHEY, CDR2 SVGAGI. Trimming took 4 bases from V and 5 from J, leaving 18 bases between them.